This TCR beta chain was identified during a study of T cell responses to AZD1222 COVID-19 vaccine. The data were produced by immunoSEQ multiplex PCR, yet TCRdb's version contains in-frame clones alone and is incomplete. The top ten hold about 1.3% of the sample, which has more than 60,000 clones, around 82% seen once. CDR1 is KGHSH and CDR2 is LQKENI in the germline V gene. Trimming shortened V by 0 bases and J by 3 bases, and 18 bases separated the two germline ends. The CDR3 has 18 residues. The origin of this receptor is an adult who received the AZD1222 COVID-19 vaccine. Source: peripheral blood, taken 28 days after the second AZD1222 dose. The chain joins TRBV18 to TRBJ2-4, with D maybe TRBD1 (6 bases). This CDR3 is CASSPPDGGYAGKNIQYF. The DNA of the CDR3 is TGTGCCAGCTCACCACCGGATGGGGGCTACGCGGGCAAAAACATTCAGTACTTC.